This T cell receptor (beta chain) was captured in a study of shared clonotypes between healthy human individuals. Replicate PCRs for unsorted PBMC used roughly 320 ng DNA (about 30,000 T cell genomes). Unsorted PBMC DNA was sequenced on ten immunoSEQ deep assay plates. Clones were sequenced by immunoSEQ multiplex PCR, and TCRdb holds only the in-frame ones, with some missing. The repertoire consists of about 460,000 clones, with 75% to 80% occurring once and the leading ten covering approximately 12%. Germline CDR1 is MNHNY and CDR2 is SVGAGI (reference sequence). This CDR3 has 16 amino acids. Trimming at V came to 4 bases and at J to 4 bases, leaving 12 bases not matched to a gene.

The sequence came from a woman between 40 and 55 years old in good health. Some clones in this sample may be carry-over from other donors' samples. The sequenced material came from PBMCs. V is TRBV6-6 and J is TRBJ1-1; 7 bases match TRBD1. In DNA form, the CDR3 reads TGTGCCAGCAGTTCTTTACGTCCGGGACAGACCACTGAAGCTTTCTTT. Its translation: CASSSLRPGQTTEAFF.